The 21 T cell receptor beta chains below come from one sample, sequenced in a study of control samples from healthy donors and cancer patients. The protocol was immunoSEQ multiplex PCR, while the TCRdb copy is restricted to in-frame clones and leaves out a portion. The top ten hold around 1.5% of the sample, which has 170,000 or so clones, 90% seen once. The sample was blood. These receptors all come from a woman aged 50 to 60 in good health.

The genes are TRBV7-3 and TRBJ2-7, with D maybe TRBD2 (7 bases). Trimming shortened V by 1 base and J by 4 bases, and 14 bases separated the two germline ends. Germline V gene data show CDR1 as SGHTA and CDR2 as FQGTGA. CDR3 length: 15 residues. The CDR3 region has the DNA TGTGCCAGCAGCTTAAGTTGGCGGGGGCCATACGAGCAGTACTTC. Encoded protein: CASSLSWRGPYEQYF. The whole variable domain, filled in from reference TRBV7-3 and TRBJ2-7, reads GAGVSQTPSNKVTEKGKYVELRCDPISGHTALYWYRQSLGQGPEFLIYFQGTGAADDSGLPNDRFFAVRPEGSVSTLKIQRTERGDSAVYLCASSLSWRGPYEQYFGPGTRLTVT.

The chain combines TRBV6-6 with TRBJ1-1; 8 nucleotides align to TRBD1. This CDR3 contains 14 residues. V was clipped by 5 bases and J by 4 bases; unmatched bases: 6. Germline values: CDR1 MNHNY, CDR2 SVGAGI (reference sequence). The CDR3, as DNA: TGTGCCAGCAGTCCAGGGGGCGCGGGCACTGAAGCTTTCTTT. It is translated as CASSPGGAGTEAFF.

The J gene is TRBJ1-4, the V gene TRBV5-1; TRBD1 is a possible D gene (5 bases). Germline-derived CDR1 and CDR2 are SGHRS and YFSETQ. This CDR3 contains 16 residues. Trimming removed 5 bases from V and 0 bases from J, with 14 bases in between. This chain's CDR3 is CASRLGGFATNEKLFF. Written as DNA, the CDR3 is TGCGCCAGCAGACTTGGGGGGTTTGCAACTAATGAAAAACTGTTTTTT.

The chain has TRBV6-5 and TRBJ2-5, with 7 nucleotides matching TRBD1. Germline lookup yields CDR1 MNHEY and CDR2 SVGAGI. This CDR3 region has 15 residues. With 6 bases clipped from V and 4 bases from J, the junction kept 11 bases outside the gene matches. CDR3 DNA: TGTGCCAGCAGCCTATTGACAGGGCCGGGAGAGACCCAGTACTTC. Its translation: CASSLLTGPGETQYF.

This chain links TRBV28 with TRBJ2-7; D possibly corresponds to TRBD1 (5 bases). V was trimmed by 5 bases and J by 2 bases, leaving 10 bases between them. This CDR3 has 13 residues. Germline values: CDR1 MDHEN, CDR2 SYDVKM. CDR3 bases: TGTGCCAGCAGTCCCAGGGTTACCTACGAGCAGTACTTC. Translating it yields CASSPRVTYEQYF.

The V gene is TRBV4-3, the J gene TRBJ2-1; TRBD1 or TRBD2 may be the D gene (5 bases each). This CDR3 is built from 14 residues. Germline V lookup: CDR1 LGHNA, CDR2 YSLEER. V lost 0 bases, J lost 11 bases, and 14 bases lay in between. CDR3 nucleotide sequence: TGCGCCAGCAGCCAAGATGACATTCCGGGACAGCAGTTCTTC. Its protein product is CASSQDDIPGQQFF.

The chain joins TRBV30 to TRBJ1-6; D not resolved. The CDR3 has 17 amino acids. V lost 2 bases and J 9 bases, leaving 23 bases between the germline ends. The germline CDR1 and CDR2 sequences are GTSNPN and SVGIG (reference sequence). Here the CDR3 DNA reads TGTGCCTGGAGTTGGGGAGCTACACTTGGTGGGCGTTCACCCCTCCACTTT. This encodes CAWSWGATLGGRSPLHF. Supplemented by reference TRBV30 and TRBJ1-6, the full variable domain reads SQTIHQWPATLVQPVGSPLSLECTVEGTSNPNLYWYRQAAGRGLQLLFYSVGIGQISSEVPQNLSASRPQDRQFILSSKKLLLSDSGFYLCAWSWGATLGGRSPLHFGNGTRLTVT.

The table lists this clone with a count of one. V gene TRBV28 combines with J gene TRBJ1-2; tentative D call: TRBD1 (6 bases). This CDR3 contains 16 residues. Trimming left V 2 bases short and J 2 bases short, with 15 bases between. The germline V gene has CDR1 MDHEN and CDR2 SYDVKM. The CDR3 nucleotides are TGTGCCAGCAGTTTACGGCCGGGCCAGGGGAACTATGGCTACACCTTC. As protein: CASSLRPGQGNYGYTF.

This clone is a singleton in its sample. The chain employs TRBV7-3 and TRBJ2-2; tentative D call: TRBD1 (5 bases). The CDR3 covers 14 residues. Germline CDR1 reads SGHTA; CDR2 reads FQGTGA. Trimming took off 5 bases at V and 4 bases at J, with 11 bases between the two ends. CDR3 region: CASSAGGATGELFF. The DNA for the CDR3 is TGTGCCAGCAGCGCCGGTGGGGCCACCGGGGAGCTGTTTTTT.

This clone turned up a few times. CDR3 in DNA: TGTGCCAGCAGCTTGCTCGGTGGCGAGCAGTACTTC. It translates to CASSLLGGEQYF. The gene calls are TRBV5-5 and TRBJ2-7; D uncertain. V gave up 1 base and J gave up 6 bases, with 8 bases separating them. This CDR3 contains 12 residues. Looked up from germline, CDR1 is SGHKS and CDR2 is YYEKEE (reference sequence).

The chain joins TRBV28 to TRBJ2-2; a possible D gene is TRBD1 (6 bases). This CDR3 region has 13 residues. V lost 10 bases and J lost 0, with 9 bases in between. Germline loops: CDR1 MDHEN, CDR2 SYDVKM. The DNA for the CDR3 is TGTGCCAACGGACAGCCGAACACCGGGGAGCTGTTTTTT. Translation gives CANGQPNTGELFF.

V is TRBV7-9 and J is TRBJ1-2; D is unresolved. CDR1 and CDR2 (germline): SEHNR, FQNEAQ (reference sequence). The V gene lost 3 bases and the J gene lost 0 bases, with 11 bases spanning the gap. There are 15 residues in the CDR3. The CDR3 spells CASSFPLAPNYGYTF. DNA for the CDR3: TGTGCCAGCAGCTTCCCCTTAGCTCCTAACTATGGCTACACCTTC.

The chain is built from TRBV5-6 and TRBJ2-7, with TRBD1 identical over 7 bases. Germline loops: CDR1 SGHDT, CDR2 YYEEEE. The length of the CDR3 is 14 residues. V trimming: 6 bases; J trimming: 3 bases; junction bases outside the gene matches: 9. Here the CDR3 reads CASTKTGNIYEQYF. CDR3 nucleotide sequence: TGTGCCAGCACCAAGACAGGGAATATCTACGAGCAGTACTTC.

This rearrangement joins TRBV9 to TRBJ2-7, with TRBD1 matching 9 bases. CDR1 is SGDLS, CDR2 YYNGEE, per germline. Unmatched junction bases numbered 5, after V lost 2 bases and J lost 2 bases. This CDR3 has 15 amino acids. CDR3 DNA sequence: TGTGCCAGCAGCGTCGGGACAGGGAATACCTACGAGCAGTACTTC. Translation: CASSVGTGNTYEQYF.

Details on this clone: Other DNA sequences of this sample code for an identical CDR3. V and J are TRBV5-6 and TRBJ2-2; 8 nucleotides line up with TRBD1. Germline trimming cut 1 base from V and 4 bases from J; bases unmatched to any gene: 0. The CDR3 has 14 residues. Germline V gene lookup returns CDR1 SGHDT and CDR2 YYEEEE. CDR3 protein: CASSLTGGTGELFF. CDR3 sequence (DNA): TGTGCCAGCAGCTTGACAGGGGGCACCGGGGAGCTGTTTTTT.

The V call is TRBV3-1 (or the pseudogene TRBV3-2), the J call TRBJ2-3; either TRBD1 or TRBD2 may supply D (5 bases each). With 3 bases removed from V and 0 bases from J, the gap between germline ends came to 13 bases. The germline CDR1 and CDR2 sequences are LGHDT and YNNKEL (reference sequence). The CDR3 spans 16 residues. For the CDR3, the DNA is TGTGCCAGCAGCCATGACGGGGCCTCTAGCACAGATACGCAGTATTTT. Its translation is CASSHDGASSTDTQYF.

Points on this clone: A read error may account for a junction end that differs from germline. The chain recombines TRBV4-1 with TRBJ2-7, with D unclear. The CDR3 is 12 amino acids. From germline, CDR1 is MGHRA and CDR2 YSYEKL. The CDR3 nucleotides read TGCGCCAGCAGCCAAGAGGGGTATACTAAGGACTTC. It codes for CASSQEGYTKDF.

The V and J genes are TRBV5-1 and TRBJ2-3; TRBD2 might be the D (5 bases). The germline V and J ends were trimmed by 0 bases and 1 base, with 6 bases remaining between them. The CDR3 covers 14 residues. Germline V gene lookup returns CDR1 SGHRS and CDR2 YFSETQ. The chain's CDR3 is CASSLALGTDTQYF. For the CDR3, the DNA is TGCGCCAGCAGCTTGGCACTAGGCACAGATACGCAGTATTTT.

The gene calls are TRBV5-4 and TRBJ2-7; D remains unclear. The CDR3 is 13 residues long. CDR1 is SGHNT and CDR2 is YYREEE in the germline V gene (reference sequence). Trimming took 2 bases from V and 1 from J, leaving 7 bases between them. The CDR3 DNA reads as TGTGCCAGCAGCTTTCGAGATTCCTACGAGCAGTACTTC. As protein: CASSFRDSYEQYF.

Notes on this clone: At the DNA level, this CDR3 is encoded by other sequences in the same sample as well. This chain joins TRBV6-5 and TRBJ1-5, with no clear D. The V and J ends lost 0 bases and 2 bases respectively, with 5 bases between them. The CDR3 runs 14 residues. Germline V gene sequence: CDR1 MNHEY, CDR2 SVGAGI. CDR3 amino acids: CASSYSSGNQPQHF. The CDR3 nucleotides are TGTGCCAGCAGTTACTCTTCGGGCAATCAGCCCCAGCATTTT.

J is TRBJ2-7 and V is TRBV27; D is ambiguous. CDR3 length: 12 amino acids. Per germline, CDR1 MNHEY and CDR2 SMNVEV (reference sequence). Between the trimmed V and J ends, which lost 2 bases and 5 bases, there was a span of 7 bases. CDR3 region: CASSLGPDEQYF. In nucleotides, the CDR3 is TGTGCCAGCAGTTTAGGCCCAGACGAGCAGTACTTC.